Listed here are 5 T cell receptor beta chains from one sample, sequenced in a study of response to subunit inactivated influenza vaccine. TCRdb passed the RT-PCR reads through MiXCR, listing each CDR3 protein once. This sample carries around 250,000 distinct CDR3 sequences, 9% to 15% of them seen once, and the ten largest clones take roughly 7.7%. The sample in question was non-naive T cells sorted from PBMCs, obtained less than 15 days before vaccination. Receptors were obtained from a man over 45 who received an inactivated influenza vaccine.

CDR3 protein: CASSKEPGYGTRNEQFF. For the CDR3, the DNA is TGTGCCAGCAGCAAAGAACCAGGGTACGGGACTCGGAATGAGCAGTTCTTC. V and J are TRBV7-2 and TRBJ2-1, with a possible D match to TRBD2 (6 bases). V dropped 5 bases and J dropped 7 bases, with 24 bases sitting between them. CDR1 and CDR2 (germline): SGHTA, FQGNSA. This CDR3 region has 17 residues.

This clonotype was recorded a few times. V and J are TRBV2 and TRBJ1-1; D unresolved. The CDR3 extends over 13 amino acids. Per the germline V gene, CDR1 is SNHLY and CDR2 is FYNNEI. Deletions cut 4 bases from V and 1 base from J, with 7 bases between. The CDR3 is CASSALGNTEAFF. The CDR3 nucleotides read TGTGCCAGCAGTGCCCTGGGGAACACTGAAGCTTTCTTT.

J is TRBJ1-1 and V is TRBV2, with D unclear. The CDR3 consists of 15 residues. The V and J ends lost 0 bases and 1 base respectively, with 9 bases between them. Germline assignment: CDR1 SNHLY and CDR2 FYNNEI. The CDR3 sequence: CASSEARTANTEAFF. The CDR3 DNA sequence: TGTGCCAGCAGTGAAGCGCGCACAGCGAACACTGAAGCTTTCTTT.

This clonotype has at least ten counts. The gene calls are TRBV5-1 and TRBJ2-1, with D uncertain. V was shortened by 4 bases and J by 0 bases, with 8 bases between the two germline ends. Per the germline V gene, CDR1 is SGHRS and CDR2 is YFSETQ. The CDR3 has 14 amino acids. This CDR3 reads CASSLGVSYNEQFF. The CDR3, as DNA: TGCGCCAGCAGCCTAGGTGTCTCCTACAATGAGCAGTTCTTC.

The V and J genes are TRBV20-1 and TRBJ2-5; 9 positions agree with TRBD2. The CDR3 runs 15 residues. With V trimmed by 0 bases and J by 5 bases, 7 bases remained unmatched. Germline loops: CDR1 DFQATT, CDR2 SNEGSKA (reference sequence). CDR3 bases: TGCAGTGCTAGAGATAGTAGCGGGAGTCGGGAGACCCAGTACTTC. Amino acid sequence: CSARDSSGSRETQYF.